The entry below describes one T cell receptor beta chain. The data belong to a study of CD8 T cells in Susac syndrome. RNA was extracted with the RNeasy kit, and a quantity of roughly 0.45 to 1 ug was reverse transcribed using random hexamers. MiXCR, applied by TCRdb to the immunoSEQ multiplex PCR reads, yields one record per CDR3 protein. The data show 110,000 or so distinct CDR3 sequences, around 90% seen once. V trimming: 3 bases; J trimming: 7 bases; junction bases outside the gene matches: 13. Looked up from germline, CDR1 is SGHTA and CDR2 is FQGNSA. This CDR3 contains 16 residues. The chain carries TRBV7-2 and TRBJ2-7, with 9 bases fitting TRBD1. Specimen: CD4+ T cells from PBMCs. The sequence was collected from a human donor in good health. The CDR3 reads CASSFGTGRVSGEQYF. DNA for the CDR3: TGTGCCAGCAGCTTCGGGACAGGGCGCGTTTCGGGAGAGCAGTACTTC.